The rows below give T cell receptor beta chains drawn from one sample of a study of cytomegalovirus exposure and HLA in healthy donors. Repertoires were generated with immunoSEQ multiplex PCR, while TCRdb's copy carries only in-frame clones and drops some. The profile covers roughly 100,000 clones, with roughly 79% appearing a single time and 5.8% taken by the ten largest. Sequencing was carried out using PBMCs. The receptors come from a man aged 55 to 70 in good health and CMV-seropositive. Each CDR3 is given with its conserved first and last residue.

J gene	CDR3 length	V gene	CDR3 protein
TRBJ1-2	14	TRBV4-1	CASSHPGVGYGYTF
TRBJ2-3	16	TRBV5-6	CASSLGSSGGAGTQYF
TRBJ1-5	15	TRBV2	CASRVRSGDVQPQHF
TRBJ2-7	14	TRBV12-5	CASGDLGQQDEQYF
TRBJ2-3	15	TRBV19	CASSIGGPSTDTQYF
TRBJ1-3	14	TRBV18	CASSSDRDGNTIYF
TRBJ2-7	16	TRBV18	CASSGNRRQGGYEQYF
TRBJ1-2	13	TRBV14	CASSQDLQTGYTF
TRBJ2-5	16	TRBV12-5	CASGRPWTGSQETQYF
TRBJ2-3	16	TRBV7-9	CASSLGAGLSTDTQYF
TRBJ1-5	15	TRBV5-1	CASSLGEMGNQPQHF
TRBJ2-2	16	TRBV27	CASSLPRDRDTGELFF
TRBJ1-2	15	TRBV11-3	CASSLPEWFGGGYTF
TRBJ2-2	15	TRBV10-3	CAISESRVRTGELFF
TRBJ2-5	13	TRBV18	CASSRRTEETQYF
TRBJ2-5	15	TRBV19	CASSIQGGARETQYF
TRBJ1-1	12	TRBV6-5	CASSYSAAEAFF
TRBJ2-2	17	TRBV7-3	CASSLDLWGANTGELFF
TRBJ1-4	15	TRBV14	CASSLRQGGYEKLFF
TRBJ1-2	12	TRBV12-5	CASGRAVYGYTF
TRBJ2-7	16	TRBV9	CASSVGPGQGPGEQYF
TRBJ1-1	15	TRBV7-9	CSSSLEPRGRNEAFF
TRBJ1-2	15	TRBV19	CASTPAEGASNGYTF
TRBJ1-2	15	TRBV6-6	CASSSLPTGNYGYTF
TRBJ2-3	13	TRBV2	CASSEPLSDTQYF
TRBJ2-2	16	TRBV5-1	CASSMWTSGGSGELFF
TRBJ1-1	13	TRBV5-4	CASGRDTNTEAFF
TRBJ2-1	15	TRBV7-9	CASSSDRAFQNEQFF
TRBJ1-2	13	TRBV6-5	CASSRQGNYGYTF
TRBJ2-7	11	TRBV5-4	CASIERGKQYF
TRBJ2-1	13	TRBV2	CASSGTVYNEQFF